These 2 T cell receptor beta chains came from one sample sequenced in a study of blood T cell repertoires in COVID-19. The repertoire was sequenced with immunoSEQ multiplex PCR; TCRdb's copy has only in-frame clones and lacks some. The sample lists fewer than 250,000 clones, roughly nine tenths occurring once. What was sequenced was peripheral blood. These receptors all come from a middle-aged man with acute or convalescent COVID-19.

This rearrangement joins TRBV7-9 to TRBJ2-7, with D maybe TRBD1 (6 bases). The CDR3 is 14 residues long. CDR1 and CDR2 (germline): SEHNR, FQNEAQ (reference sequence). Between the trimmed V and J ends, which lost 5 bases and 4 bases, there was a span of 15 bases. The CDR3 here is CASSPQGTTYEQYF. CDR3 DNA sequence: TGTGCCAGCAGCCCACAGGGAACCACTTACGAGCAGTACTTC.

The chain links TRBV30 to TRBJ1-4; perhaps TRBD1 as D (5 bases). Germline loops: CDR1 GTSNPN, CDR2 SVGIG (reference sequence). This CDR3 is 16 amino acids long. V lost 3 bases and J lost 8, with 22 bases in between. CDR3 amino acids: CAWRLGRAGIGEKLFF. DNA of the CDR3: TGTGCCTGGAGGCTGGGGCGGGCGGGGATAGGAGAAAAACTGTTTTTT.